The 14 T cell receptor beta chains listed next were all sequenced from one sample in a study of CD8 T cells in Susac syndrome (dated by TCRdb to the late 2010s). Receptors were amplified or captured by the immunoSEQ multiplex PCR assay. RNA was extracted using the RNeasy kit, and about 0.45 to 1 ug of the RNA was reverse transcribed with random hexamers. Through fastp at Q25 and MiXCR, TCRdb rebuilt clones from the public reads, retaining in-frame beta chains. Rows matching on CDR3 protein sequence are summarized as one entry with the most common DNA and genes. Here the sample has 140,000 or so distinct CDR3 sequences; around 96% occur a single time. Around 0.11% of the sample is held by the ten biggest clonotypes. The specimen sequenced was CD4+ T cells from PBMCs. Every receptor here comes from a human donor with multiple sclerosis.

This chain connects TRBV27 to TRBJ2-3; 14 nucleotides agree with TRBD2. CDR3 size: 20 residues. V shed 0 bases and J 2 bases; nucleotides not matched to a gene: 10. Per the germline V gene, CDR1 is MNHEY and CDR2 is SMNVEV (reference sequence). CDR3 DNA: TGTGCCAGCAGTTTATCCCACGGGACTAGCGGGAGCAGGTTCACAGATACGCAGTATTTT. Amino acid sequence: CASSLSHGTSGSRFTDTQYF.

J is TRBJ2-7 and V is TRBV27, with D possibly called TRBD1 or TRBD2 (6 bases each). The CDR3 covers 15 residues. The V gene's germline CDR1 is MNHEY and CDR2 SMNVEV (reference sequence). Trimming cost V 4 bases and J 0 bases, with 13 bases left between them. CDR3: CASSSLQGLSYEQYF. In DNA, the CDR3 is TGTGCCAGCAGTTCCCTACAGGGACTCTCCTACGAGCAGTACTTC.

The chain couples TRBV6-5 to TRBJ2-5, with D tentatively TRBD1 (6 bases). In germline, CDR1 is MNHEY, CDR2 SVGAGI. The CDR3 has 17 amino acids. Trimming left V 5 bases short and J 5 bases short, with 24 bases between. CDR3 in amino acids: CASSNNPGQGVIETQYF. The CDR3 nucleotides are TGTGCCAGCAGTAACAACCCGGGACAAGGGGTGATCGAGACCCAGTACTTC.

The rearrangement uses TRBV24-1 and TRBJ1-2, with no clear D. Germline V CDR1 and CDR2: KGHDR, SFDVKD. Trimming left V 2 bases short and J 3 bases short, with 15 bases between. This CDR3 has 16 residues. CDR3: CATSDSGPGAYYGYTF. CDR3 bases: TGTGCCACCAGTGATTCAGGCCCAGGCGCATACTATGGCTACACCTTC.

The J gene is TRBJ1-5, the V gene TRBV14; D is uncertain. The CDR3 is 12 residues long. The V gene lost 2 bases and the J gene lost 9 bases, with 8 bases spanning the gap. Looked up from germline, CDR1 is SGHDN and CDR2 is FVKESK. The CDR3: CASSQSAGPQHF. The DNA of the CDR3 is TGTGCCAGCAGCCAATCAGCTGGGCCCCAGCATTTT.

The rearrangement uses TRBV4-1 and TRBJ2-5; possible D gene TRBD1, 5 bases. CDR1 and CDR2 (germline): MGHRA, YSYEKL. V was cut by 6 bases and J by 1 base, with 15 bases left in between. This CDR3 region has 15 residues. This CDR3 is CASRKVGALQETQYF. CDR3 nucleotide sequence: TGCGCCAGCAGGAAGGTTGGGGCCCTCCAAGAGACCCAGTACTTC.

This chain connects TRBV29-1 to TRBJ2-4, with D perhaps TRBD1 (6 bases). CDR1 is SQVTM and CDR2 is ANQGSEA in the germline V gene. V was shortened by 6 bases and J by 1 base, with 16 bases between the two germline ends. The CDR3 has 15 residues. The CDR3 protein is CSVEIQGAAKNIQYF. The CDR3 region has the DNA TGCAGCGTGGAAATACAGGGAGCTGCCAAAAACATTCAGTACTTC.

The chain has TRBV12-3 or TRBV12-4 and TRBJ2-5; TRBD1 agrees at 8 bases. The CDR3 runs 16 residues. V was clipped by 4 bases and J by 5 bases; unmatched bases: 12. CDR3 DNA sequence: TGTGCCAGCAGTTCCGCGACAGGGGTTAGAAAGGAGACCCAGTACTTC. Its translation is CASSSATGVRKETQYF.

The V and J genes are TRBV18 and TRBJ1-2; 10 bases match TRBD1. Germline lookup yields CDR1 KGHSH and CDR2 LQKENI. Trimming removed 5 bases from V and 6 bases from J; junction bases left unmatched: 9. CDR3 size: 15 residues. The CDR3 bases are TGTGCCAGCTCAACATCCGGGACAGGGGTGGATGGCTACACCTTC. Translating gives CASSTSGTGVDGYTF.

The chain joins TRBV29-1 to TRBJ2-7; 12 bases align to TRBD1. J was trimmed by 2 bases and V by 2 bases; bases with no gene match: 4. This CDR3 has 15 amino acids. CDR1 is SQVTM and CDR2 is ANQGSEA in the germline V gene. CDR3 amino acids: CSVEKGQGATYEQYF. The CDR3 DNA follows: TGCAGCGTTGAAAAGGGACAGGGGGCAACCTACGAGCAGTACTTC.

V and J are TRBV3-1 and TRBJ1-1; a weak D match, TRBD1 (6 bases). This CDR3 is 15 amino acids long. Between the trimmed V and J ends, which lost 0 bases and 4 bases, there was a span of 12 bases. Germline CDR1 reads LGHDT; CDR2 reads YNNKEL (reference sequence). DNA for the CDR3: TGTGCCAGCAGCCAAGATCCCGCAGGGGTCACTGAAGCTTTCTTT. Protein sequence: CASSQDPAGVTEAFF.

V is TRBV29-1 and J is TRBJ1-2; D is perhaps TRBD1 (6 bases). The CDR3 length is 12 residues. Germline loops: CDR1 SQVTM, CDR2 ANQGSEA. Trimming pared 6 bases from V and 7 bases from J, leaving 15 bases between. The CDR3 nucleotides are TGCAGCGTCGCCGGGACAACTATTGGCTACACCTTC. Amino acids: CSVAGTTIGYTF.

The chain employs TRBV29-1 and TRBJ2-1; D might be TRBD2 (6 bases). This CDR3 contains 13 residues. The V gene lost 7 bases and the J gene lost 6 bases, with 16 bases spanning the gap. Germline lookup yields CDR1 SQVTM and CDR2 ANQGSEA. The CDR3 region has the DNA TGCAGCGGGTCCAGCGGGCGTGTCAATGAGCAGTTCTTC. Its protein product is CSGSSGRVNEQFF.

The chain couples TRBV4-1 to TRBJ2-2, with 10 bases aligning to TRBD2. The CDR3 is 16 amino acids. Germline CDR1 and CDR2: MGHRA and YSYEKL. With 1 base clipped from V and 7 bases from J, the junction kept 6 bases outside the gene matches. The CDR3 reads CASSQAPSGSGGELFF. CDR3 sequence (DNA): TGCGCCAGCAGCCAAGCGCCTAGCGGGAGCGGCGGGGAGCTGTTTTTT.